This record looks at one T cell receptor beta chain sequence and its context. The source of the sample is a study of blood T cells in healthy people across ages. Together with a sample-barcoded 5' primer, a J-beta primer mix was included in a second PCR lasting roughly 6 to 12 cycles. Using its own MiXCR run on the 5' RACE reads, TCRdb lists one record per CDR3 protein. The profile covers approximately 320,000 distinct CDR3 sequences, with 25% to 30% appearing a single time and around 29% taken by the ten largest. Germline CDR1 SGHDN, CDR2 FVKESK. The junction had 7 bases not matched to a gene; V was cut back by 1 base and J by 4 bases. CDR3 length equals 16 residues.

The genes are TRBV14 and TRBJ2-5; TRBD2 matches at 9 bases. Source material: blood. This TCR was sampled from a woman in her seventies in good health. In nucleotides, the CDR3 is TGTGCCAGCAGCCAAGGGTTAGCGGGAGTTGGAGAGACCCAGTACTTC. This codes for CASSQGLAGVGETQYF.